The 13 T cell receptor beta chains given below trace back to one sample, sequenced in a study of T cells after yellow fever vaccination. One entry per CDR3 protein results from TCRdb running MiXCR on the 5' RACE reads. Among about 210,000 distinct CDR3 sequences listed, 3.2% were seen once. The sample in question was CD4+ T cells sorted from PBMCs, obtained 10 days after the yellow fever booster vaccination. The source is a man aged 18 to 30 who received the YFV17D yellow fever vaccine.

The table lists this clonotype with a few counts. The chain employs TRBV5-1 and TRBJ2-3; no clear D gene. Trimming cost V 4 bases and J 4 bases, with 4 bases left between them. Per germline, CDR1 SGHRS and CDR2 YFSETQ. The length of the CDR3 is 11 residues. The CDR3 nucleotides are TGCGCCAGCAGCATCTCAGATACGCAGTATTTT. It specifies CASSISDTQYF.

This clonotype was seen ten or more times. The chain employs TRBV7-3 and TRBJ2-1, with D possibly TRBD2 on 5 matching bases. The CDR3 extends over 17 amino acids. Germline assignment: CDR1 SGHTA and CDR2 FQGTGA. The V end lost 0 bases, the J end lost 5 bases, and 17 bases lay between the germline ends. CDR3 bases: TGTGCCAGCAGCTTAACGAGGCGAGGGAGTTTAGACAATGAGCAGTTCTTC. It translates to CASSLTRRGSLDNEQFF.

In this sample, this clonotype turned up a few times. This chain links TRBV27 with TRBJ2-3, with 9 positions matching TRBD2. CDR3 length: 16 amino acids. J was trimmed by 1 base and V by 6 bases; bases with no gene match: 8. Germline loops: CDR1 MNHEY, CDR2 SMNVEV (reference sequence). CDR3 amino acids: CASRFRLAVGTDTQYF. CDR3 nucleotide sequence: TGTGCCAGCAGATTTCGACTAGCGGTGGGCACAGATACGCAGTATTTT.

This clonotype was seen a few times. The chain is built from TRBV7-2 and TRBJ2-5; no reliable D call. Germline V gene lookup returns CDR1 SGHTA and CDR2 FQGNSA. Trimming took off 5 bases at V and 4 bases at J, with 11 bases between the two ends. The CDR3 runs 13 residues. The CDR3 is CASSVNYAETQYF. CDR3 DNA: TGTGCCAGCAGCGTAAATTACGCAGAGACCCAGTACTTC.

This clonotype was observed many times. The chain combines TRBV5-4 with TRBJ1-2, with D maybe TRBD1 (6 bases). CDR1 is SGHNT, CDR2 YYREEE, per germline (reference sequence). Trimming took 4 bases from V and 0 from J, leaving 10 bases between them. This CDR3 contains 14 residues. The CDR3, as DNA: TGTGCCAGCAGCCGACAGGACGCTAACTATGGCTACACCTTC. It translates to CASSRQDANYGYTF.

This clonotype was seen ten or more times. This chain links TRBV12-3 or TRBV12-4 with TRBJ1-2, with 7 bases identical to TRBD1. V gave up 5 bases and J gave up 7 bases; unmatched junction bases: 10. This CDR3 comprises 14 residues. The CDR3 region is CASSPGRTGSGYTF. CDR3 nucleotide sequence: TGTGCCAGCAGTCCCGGCCGGACAGGCTCTGGCTACACCTTC.

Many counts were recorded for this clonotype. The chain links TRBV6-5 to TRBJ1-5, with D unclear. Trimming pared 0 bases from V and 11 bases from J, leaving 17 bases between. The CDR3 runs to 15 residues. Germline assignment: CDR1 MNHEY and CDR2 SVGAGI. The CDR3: CASSYSGPSSTTQHF. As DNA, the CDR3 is TGTGCCAGCAGTTACTCCGGGCCCAGCTCTACCACCCAGCATTTT.

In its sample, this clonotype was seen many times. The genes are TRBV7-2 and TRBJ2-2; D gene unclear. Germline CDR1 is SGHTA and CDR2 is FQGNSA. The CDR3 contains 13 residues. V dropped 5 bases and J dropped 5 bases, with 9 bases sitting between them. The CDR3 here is CASSPAGTGELFF. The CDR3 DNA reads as TGTGCCAGCAGCCCGGCTGGGACCGGGGAGCTGTTTTTT.

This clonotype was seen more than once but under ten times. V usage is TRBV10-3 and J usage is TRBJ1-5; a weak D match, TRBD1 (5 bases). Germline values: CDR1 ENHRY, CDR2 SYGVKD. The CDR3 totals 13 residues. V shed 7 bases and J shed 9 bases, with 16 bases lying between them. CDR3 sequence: CAITPDPGAPQHF. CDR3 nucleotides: TGTGCCATCACCCCGGACCCCGGGGCGCCCCAGCATTTT.

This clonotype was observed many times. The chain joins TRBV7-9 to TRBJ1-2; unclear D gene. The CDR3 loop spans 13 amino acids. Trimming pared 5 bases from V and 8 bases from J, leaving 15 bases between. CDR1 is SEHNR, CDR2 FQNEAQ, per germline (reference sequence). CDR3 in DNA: TGTGCCAGCAGCCGTTGGGGTAGTGGCGGCTACACCTTC. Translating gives CASSRWGSGGYTF. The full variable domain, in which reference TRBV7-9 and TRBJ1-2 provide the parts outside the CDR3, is DTGVSQNPRHKITKRGQNVTFRCDPISEHNRLYWYRQTLGQGPEFLTYFQNEAQLEKSRLLSDRFSAERPKGSFSTLEIQRTEQGDSAMYLCASSRWGSGGYTFGSGTRLTVV.

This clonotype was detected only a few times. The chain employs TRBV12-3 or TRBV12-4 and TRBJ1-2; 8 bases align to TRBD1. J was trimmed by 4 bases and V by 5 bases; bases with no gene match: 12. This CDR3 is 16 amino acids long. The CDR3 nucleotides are TGTGCCAGCAGTCAACGGACAGGGCGGGATGTCTATGGCTACACCTTC. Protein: CASSQRTGRDVYGYTF.

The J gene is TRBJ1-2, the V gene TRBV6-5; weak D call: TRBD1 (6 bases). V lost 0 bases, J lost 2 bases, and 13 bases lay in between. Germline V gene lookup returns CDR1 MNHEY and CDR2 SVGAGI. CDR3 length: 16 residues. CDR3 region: CASSYSVTGTNYGYTF. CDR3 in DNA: TGTGCCAGCAGTTACTCGGTGACAGGCACCAACTATGGCTACACCTTC.

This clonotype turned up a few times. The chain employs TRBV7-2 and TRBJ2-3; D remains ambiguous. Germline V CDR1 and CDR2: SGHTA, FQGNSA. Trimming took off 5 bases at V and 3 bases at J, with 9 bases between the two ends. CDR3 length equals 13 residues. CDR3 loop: CASSTRRTDTQYF. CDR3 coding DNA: TGTGCCAGCAGCACGAGGCGAACAGATACGCAGTATTTT.